This T cell receptor (beta chain) was identified in a study of shared clonotypes between healthy human individuals. Worth noting for this clone: No antigen is known for it.

Among the donors, all were Caucasian adults who lived in Nashville, Tennessee. Sequencing was performed with immunoSEQ multiplex PCR; in TCRdb, only in-frame clones are kept and a portion is missing. The sample yields around 2.5 million clones, 93% seen once. Germline V gene lookup returns CDR1 MDHEN and CDR2 SYDVKM. V was pared by 6 bases and J by 4 bases, with 15 bases between. This CDR3 has 14 residues. General observations from the study: Apart from blood, nothing was sampled; tissue repertoires likely differ. Sequencing depth was a factor that was expected to affect clonotype sharing among donors.

Sequenced sample: naive CD4+ T cells from PBMCs. The subset was: CD45RA+ positively selected. This receptor was taken from a man aged 18-30 years in good health. Some clones in this sample may be carry-over from other donors' samples. The rearrangement links TRBV28 to TRBJ1-2; D ambiguous. The CDR3 nucleotides are TGTGCCAGCAGACCTCCGGACGGCTTCTATGGCTACACCTTC. Protein sequence: CASRPPDGFYGYTF.